This TCR beta chain was found in a study of blood T cell repertoires in COVID-19. About the research overall: Both acute and convalescent COVID-19 samples were obtained from the United States, Italy and Spain.

Clones were sequenced by immunoSEQ multiplex PCR, and TCRdb holds only the in-frame ones, with some missing. This table holds some 89,000 clones, roughly nine tenths found once. With 4 bases removed from V and 8 bases from J, the gap between germline ends came to 11 bases. This CDR3 comprises 13 residues. In germline, CDR1 is KGHSH, CDR2 LQKENI. The V call is TRBV18, the J call TRBJ1-4; no clear D. The origin of this receptor is a man in his 60s with acute or convalescent COVID-19. The sequenced material came from peripheral blood. DNA of the CDR3: TGTGCCAGCTCACGAGGGCTCGGGGAAAAACTGTTTTTT. Translation gives CASSRGLGEKLFF. Full variable domain (remainder filled in from reference TRBV18 and TRBJ1-4): NAGVMQNPRHLVRRRGQEARLRCSPMKGHSHVYWYRQLPEEGLKFMVYLQKENIIDESGMPKERFSAEFPKEGPSILRIQQVVRGDSAAYFCASSRGLGEKLFFGSGTQLSVL.